A selection of T cell receptor beta chains follows, all from one sample in a study of blood T cell repertoires in COVID-19. The table came from immunoSEQ multiplex PCR; TCRdb's copy has only in-frame clones and leaves some out. In the table there are approximately 250,000 clones, approximately 80% of which are singletons. The sample was peripheral blood. The receptors stem from a human donor in a cohort sampled during active COVID-19. Each CDR3 is given without its conserved first and last residue. The D gene is left open where the match is weak. Size is omitted from some rows. Given values are once, few, many or a class for expanded clones.

v_call: TRBV5-1; d_call: TRBD1; clone_size: few; cdr3_aa: ASSRQGTGPGANVLT
v_call: TRBV18; d_call: TRBD2; clone_size: -; cdr3_aa: ASSQGLAGGTDTQY
v_call: TRBV6-2/TRBV6-3; d_call: -; clone_size: -; cdr3_aa: ASSSTLRFGHAHYEQY
v_call: TRBV28; d_call: -; clone_size: -; cdr3_aa: ASSSPLGDKGQPQH
v_call: TRBV27; d_call: -; clone_size: -; cdr3_aa: ASSRSFSYEQY
v_call: TRBV7-2; d_call: -; clone_size: -; cdr3_aa: ASSLTGYGYT
v_call: TRBV29-1; d_call: -; clone_size: -; cdr3_aa: SVEGTTDSLPARAQY
v_call: TRBV27; d_call: -; clone_size: -; cdr3_aa: ASSLRGGNTEAF
v_call: TRBV28; d_call: -; clone_size: -; cdr3_aa: ASSYRASEKLF
v_call: TRBV10-2; d_call: TRBD1; clone_size: -; cdr3_aa: ASRPGQYSYEQY
v_call: TRBV5-1; d_call: -; clone_size: once; cdr3_aa: ASSGRQGNTIY
v_call: TRBV20-1; d_call: -; clone_size: -; cdr3_aa: SAERWDGYT
v_call: TRBV2; d_call: -; clone_size: -; cdr3_aa: ATTLIQVPYNEQF
v_call: TRBV18; d_call: -; clone_size: -; cdr3_aa: ASSRFRDTRGDEQF
v_call: TRBV29-1; d_call: -; clone_size: -; cdr3_aa: SVVHSNYGYT
v_call: TRBV5-4; d_call: -; clone_size: -; cdr3_aa: ASSSPGIHEQY
v_call: TRBV19; d_call: TRBD2; clone_size: -; cdr3_aa: ASSIGTSGPYEQY
v_call: TRBV7-2; d_call: TRBD2; clone_size: -; cdr3_aa: ASRRDGGADTQY
v_call: TRBV10-1; d_call: TRBD1; clone_size: -; cdr3_aa: ASSGQGALGANVLT
v_call: TRBV19; d_call: TRBD1; clone_size: once; cdr3_aa: ASSINRDRGRGFSEQY
v_call: TRBV7-9; d_call: TRBD1; clone_size: -; cdr3_aa: ASSPTPGQLNTEAF
v_call: TRBV28; d_call: -; clone_size: -; cdr3_aa: ASSFVRSGDQPQH
v_call: TRBV7-2; d_call: TRBD2; clone_size: -; cdr3_aa: ASSPTVRRGGTGELF
v_call: TRBV7-2; d_call: -; clone_size: -; cdr3_aa: ASSLNLGRWSYEQY
v_call: TRBV4-2; d_call: TRBD2; clone_size: -; cdr3_aa: ASSPGTSGGWDTQY
v_call: TRBV7-2; d_call: -; clone_size: -; cdr3_aa: ASSLKGRAGKGEQY
v_call: TRBV5-4; d_call: -; clone_size: -; cdr3_aa: ASRMGLGTEAF
v_call: TRBV27; d_call: -; clone_size: -; cdr3_aa: ASSLRENNSPLH
v_call: TRBV5-6; d_call: -; clone_size: -; cdr3_aa: ASSFGGGDQPQH
v_call: TRBV7-2; d_call: TRBD1; clone_size: -; cdr3_aa: ASSPSGQGSHEQY
v_call: TRBV4-2; d_call: TRBD1; clone_size: -; cdr3_aa: ASSQEMLDRMVGNSPLH
v_call: TRBV19; d_call: TRBD1; clone_size: once; cdr3_aa: ASSPTGTNEKLF
v_call: TRBV10-2; d_call: -; clone_size: -; cdr3_aa: ASSRLQGNENTEAF
v_call: TRBV28; d_call: TRBD1; clone_size: once; cdr3_aa: ASRWDRGGTGELF
v_call: TRBV3-1/TRBV3-2; d_call: -; clone_size: -; cdr3_aa: ASNRWRVVGDEQF
v_call: TRBV18; d_call: TRBD1; clone_size: -; cdr3_aa: ASSRTGSREQY
v_call: TRBV2; d_call: -; clone_size: -; cdr3_aa: ASSEGRGTTYTQY
v_call: TRBV21-1; d_call: -; clone_size: -; cdr3_aa: ASSPVAQSSYNSPLH
v_call: TRBV6-2/TRBV6-3; d_call: TRBD1; clone_size: once; cdr3_aa: ASSSSRTGGTEAF
v_call: TRBV6-5; d_call: -; clone_size: -; cdr3_aa: ASSYQGEKLF
v_call: TRBV9; d_call: TRBD1; clone_size: -; cdr3_aa: ASSVGAGQGNYGYT
v_call: TRBV3-1/TRBV3-2; d_call: TRBD2; clone_size: -; cdr3_aa: ASSQVASGFYEQY
v_call: TRBV11-2; d_call: -; clone_size: -; cdr3_aa: ASSLDLSAPGT
v_call: TRBV4-1; d_call: TRBD1; clone_size: few; cdr3_aa: ASSQGDRGDSPLH
v_call: TRBV5-1; d_call: -; clone_size: -; cdr3_aa: ASKGTSNTGELF
v_call: TRBV3-1/TRBV3-2; d_call: -; clone_size: -; cdr3_aa: ASSLRQGNTIY
v_call: TRBV6-1; d_call: -; clone_size: -; cdr3_aa: ASSDQVGRYEQY
v_call: TRBV2; d_call: -; clone_size: -; cdr3_aa: ASSKTANYGYT
v_call: TRBV7-2; d_call: TRBD2; clone_size: -; cdr3_aa: ASSLTVAGVGGELF
v_call: TRBV12-3/TRBV12-4; d_call: -; clone_size: -; cdr3_aa: ASSKRLEQY
v_call: TRBV6-5; d_call: -; clone_size: -; cdr3_aa: ASSYDSYNEKLF
v_call: TRBV15; d_call: TRBD1; clone_size: -; cdr3_aa: ATSRDLVFRTGGGGYT
v_call: TRBV27; d_call: TRBD1; clone_size: once; cdr3_aa: LGGQGANIQY
v_call: TRBV28; d_call: -; clone_size: -; cdr3_aa: ASSPPFGGLYGYT
v_call: TRBV3-1/TRBV3-2; d_call: -; clone_size: -; cdr3_aa: ASSLGQGAGYT
v_call: TRBV4-1; d_call: TRBD1; clone_size: -; cdr3_aa: ASSQGGDRGYNEQF
v_call: TRBV4-1; d_call: TRBD1; clone_size: few; cdr3_aa: ASRKTGVGTDTQY
v_call: TRBV29-1; d_call: -; clone_size: -; cdr3_aa: SVDRATDTQY
v_call: TRBV6-5; d_call: -; clone_size: -; cdr3_aa: ASRTGPSYNEQF
v_call: TRBV5-1; d_call: -; clone_size: -; cdr3_aa: ASSFSLGGLDGYT